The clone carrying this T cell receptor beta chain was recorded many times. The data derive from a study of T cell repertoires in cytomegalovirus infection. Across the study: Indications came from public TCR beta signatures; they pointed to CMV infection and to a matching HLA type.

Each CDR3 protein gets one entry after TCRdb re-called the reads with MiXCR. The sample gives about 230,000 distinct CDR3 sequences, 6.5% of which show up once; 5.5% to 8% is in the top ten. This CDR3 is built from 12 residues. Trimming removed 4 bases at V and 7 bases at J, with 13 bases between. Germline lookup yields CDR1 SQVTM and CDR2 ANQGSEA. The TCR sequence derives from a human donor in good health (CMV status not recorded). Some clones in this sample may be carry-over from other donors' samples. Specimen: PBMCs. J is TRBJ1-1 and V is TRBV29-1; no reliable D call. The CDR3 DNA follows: TGCAGCGTTGCTAGGGAATGGGGTGAAGCTTTCTTT. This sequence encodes CSVAREWGEAFF.